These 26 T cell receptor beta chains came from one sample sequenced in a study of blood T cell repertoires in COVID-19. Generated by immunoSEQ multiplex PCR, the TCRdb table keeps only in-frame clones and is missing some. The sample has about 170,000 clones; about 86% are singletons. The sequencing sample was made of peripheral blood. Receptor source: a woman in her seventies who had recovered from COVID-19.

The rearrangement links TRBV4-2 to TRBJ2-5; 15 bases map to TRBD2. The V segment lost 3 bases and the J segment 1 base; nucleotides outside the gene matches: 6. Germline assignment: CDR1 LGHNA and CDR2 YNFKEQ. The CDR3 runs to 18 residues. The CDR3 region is CASSQTGTSGGLQETQYF. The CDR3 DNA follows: TGTGCCAGCAGCCAGACCGGGACTAGCGGGGGGCTCCAAGAGACCCAGTACTTC.

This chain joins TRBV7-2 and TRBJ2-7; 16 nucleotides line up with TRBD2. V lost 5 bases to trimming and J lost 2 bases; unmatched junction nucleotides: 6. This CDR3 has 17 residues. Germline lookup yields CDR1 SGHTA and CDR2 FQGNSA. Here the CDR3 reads CASSTGTSGRAAYEQYF. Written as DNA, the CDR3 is TGTGCCAGCAGCACCGGGACTAGCGGGAGGGCCGCCTACGAGCAGTACTTC.

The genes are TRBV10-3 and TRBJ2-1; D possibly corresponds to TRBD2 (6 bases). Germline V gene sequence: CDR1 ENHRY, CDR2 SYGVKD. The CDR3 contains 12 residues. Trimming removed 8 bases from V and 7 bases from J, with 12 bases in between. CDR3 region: CAIAGPGNEQFF. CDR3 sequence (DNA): TGTGCCATCGCGGGGCCGGGGAATGAGCAGTTCTTC.

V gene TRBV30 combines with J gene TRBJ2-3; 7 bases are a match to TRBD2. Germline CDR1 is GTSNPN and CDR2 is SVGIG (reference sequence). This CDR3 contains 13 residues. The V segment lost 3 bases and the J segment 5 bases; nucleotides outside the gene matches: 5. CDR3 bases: TGTGCCTGGAGAGAAGCGGGAAGAGATACGCAGTATTTT. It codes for CAWREAGRDTQYF.

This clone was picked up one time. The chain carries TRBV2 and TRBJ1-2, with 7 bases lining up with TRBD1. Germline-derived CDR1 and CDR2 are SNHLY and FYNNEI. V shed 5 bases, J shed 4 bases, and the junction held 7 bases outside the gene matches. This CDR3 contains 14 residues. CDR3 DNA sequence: TGTGCCAGCAGTCCCACAGGGGAAGGCTATGGCTACACCTTC. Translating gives CASSPTGEGYGYTF.

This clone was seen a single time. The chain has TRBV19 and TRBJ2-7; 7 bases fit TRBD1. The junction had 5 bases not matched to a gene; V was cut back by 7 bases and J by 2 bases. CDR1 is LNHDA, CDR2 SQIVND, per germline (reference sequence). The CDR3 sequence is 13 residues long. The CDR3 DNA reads TGTGCCAGTACGGGGCAGGGGGCCTACGAGCAGTACTTC. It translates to CASTGQGAYEQYF. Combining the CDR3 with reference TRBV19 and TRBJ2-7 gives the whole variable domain DGGITQSPKYLFRKEGQNVTLSCEQNLNHDAMYWYRQDPGQGLRLIYYSQIVNDFQKGDIAEGYSVSREKKESFPLTVTSAQKNPTAFYLCASTGQGAYEQYFGPGTRLTVT.

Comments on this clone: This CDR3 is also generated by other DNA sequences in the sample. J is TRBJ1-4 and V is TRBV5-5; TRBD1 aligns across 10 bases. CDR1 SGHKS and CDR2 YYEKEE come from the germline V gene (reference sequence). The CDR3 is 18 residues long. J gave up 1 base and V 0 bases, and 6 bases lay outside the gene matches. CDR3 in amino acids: CASSLGTGGRGTNEKLFF. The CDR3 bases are TGTGCCAGCAGCTTGGGGACAGGGGGAAGGGGAACTAATGAAAAACTGTTTTTT.

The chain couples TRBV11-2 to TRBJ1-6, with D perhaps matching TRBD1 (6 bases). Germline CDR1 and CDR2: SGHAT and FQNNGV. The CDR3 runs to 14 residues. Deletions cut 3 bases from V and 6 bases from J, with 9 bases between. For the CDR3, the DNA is TGTGCCAGCAGCTTTGGACAGTCTAATTCACCCCTCCACTTT. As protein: CASSFGQSNSPLHF.

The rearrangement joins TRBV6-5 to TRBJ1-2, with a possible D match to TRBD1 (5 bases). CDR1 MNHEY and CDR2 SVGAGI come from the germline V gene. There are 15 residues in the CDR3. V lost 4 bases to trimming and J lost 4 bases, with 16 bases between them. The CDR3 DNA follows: TGTGCCAGCAGTTCCCCCGGCAGGGTGGGCTATGGCTACACCTTC. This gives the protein CASSSPGRVGYGYTF.

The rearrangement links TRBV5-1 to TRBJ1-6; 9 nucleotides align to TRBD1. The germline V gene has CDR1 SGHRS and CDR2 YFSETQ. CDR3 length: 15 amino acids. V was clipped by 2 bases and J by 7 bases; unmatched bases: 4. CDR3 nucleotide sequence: TGCGCCAGCAGCTTAGGGACAGGGTCGAATTCACCCCTCCACTTT. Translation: CASSLGTGSNSPLHF.

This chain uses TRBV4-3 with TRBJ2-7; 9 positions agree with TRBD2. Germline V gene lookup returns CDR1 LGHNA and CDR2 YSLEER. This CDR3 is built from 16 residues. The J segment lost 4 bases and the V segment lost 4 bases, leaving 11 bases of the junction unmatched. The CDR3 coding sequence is TGCGCCAGCAGCCCAGACACAGGGAGCGGGGGGTACGAGCAGTACTTC. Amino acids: CASSPDTGSGGYEQYF.

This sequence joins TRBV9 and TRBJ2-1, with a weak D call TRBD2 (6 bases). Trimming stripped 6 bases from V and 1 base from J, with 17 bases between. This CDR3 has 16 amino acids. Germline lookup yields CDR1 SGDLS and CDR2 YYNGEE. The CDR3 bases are TGTGCCAGCACCCTGGCGGGGTGGGGGTCCTACAATGAGCAGTTCTTC. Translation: CASTLAGWGSYNEQFF.

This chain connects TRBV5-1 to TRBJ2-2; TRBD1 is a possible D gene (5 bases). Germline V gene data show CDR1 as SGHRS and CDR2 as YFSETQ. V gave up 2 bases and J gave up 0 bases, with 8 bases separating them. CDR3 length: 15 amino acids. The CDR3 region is CASSLGVTNTGELFF. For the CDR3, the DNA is TGCGCCAGCAGCTTAGGGGTAACGAACACCGGGGAGCTGTTTTTT.

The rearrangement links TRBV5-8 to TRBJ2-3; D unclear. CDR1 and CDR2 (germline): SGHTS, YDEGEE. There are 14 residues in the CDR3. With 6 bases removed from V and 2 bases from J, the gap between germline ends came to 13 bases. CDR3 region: CASNPPGFTDTQYF. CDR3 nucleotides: TGTGCCAGCAACCCCCCCGGGTTCACAGATACGCAGTATTTT.

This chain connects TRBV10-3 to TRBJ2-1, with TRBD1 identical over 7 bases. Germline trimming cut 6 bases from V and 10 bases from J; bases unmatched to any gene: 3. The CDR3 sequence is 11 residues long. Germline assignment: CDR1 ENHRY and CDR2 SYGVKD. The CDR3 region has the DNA TGTGCCATCAGCCTGGGACAGGAGCAGTTCTTC. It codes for CAISLGQEQFF.

This CDR3 is CASSQDSAGRAIRQPQHF. Written as DNA, the CDR3 is TGCGCCAGCAGCCAAGATAGTGCAGGTCGCGCAATAAGGCAGCCCCAGCATTTT. The gene calls are TRBV4-1 and TRBJ1-5; D gene uncertain. The germline V and J ends were trimmed by 0 bases and 7 bases, with 22 bases remaining between them. The CDR3 spans 18 residues. Germline V lookup: CDR1 MGHRA, CDR2 YSYEKL.

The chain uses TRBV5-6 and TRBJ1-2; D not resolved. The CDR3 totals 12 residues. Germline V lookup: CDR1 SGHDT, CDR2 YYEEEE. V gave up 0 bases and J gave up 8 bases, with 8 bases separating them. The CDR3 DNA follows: TGTGCCAGCAGCTTGGGGGCTCTGGGCTACACCTTC. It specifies CASSLGALGYTF.

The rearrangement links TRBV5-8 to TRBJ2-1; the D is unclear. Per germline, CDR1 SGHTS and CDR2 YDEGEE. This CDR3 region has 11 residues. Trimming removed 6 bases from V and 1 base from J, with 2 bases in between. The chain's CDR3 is CASTSYNEQFF. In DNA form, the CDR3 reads TGTGCCAGCACATCCTACAATGAGCAGTTCTTC.

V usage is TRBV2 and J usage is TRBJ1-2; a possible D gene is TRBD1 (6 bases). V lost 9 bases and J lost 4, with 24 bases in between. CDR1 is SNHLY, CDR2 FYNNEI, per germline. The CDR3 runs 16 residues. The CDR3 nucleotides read TGTGCCAGGAACCCGGGACAAGGGACGGGCACCTATGGCTACACCTTC. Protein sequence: CARNPGQGTGTYGYTF.

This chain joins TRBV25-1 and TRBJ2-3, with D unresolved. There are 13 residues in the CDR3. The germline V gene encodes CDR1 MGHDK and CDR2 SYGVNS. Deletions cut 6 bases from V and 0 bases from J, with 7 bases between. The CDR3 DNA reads TGTGCCAGCAGCCAGACTAGCACAGATACGCAGTATTTT. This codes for CASSQTSTDTQYF.

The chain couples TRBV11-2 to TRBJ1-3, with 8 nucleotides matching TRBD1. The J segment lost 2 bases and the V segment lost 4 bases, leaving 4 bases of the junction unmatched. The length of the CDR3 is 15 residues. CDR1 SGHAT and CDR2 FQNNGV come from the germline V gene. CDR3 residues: CASSYLQGAGNTIYF. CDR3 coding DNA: TGTGCCAGCAGCTACTTACAGGGGGCTGGAAACACCATATATTTT.

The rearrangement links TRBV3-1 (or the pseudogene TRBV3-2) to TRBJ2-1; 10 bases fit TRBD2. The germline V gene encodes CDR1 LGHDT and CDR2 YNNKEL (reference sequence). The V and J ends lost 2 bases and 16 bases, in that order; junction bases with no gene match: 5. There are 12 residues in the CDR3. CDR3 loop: CASSQIAGGTFF. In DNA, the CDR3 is TGTGCCAGCAGCCAAATAGCGGGAGGAACCTTCTTC.

CDR3 residues: CASSFDSIYNEQFF. The CDR3 nucleotides are TGTGCCAGCAGCTTCGACTCAATTTACAATGAGCAGTTCTTC. V and J are TRBV11-2 and TRBJ2-1; D is undetermined. Germline V gives CDR1 SGHAT, CDR2 FQNNGV. Trimming stripped 3 bases from V and 4 bases from J, with 10 bases between. This CDR3 region has 14 residues.

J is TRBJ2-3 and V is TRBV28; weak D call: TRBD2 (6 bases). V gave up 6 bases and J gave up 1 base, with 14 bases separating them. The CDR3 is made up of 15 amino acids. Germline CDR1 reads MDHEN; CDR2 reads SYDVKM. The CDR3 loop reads CASSPRGAGTDTQYF. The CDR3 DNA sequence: TGTGCCAGCAGCCCCCGCGGGGCAGGCACAGATACGCAGTATTTT.

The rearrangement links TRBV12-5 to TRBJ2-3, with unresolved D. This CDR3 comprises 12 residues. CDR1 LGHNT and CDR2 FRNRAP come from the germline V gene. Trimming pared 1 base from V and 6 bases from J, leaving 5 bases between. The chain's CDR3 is CASGLDTDTQYF. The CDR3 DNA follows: TGTGCTAGTGGTTTGGACACCGATACGCAGTATTTT.

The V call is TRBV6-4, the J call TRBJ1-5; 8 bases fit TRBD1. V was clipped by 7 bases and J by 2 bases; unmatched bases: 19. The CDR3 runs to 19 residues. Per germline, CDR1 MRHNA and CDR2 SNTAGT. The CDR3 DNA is TGTGCCAGCACGGTAGGAAAGGGATCAACGGGACAGGGCAATCAGCCCCAGCATTTT. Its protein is CASTVGKGSTGQGNQPQHF.